This T cell receptor (beta chain) was captured by sequencing in a study of OX40 agonist ivuxolimab in advanced cancers. Sequencing used immunoSEQ multiplex PCR; TCRdb keeps in-frame clones, though not all of them. Here the sample spans 59,000 or so clones, about nine tenths being singletons. The CDR3 consists of 18 residues. Germline V lookup: CDR1 SEHNR, CDR2 FQNEAQ (reference sequence). V lost 0 bases and J 7 bases, leaving 24 bases between the germline ends. This clone has only a few counts. The clonotype originates from an adult with an advanced solid tumor such as melanoma, head and neck, liver or kidney cancer. Sequencing was performed on CD4+ or CD8+ T cells sorted from blood, taken in a trial of the OX40 agonist ivuxolimab. V and J are TRBV7-9 and TRBJ1-1; D is ambiguous. In DNA form, the CDR3 reads TGTGCCAGCAGCTTAGCTGGCGACGGAGAAGTTCCGACCCGTGAAGCTTTCTTT. It specifies CASSLAGDGEVPTREAFF.